This T cell receptor beta chain originates from a study of cytomegalovirus exposure and HLA in healthy donors. Study at large: Approximately 180 million T cells yielded roughly 120 million unique TCR beta sequences, as an earlier analysis found.

Comments on this clone: Its antigen is unknown.

PCR involved 60 Vbeta and 13 Jbeta primers. The table came from immunoSEQ multiplex PCR; TCRdb's copy has only in-frame clones and leaves some out. The repertoire holds about 140,000 clones, with 77% as singletons. V gave up 5 bases and J gave up 3 bases, with 14 bases separating them. The V gene's germline CDR1 is PRHDT and CDR2 FYEKMQ (reference sequence). The CDR3 extends over 15 amino acids. General study points: Researchers reported in a later analysis that a missense DCLRE1C variant was tied to TCR beta V- and J-gene trimming. Diagnosis of cytomegalovirus status made by the classifier reportedly showed high specificity and sensitivity.

The sequenced sample consisted of PBMCs. The J gene is TRBJ1-5, the V gene TRBV13; D possibly corresponds to TRBD1 (5 bases). This sequence originates from a female donor in good health and CMV-seronegative. DNA of the CDR3: TGTGCCAGCAGCCAGCGAGGACAACACAATCAGCCCCAGCATTTT. Translation gives CASSQRGQHNQPQHF.